The text below deals with one T cell receptor beta chain. Profiled with immunoSEQ multiplex PCR; TCRdb holds only in-frame clones, not every one. Counted here are 250,000 to 350,000 clones, nearly 90% occurring once; the ten biggest clones make up approximately 5%. This CDR3 is 15 amino acids long. Germline CDR1 reads SNHLY; CDR2 reads FYNNEI. V gave up 6 bases and J gave up 0 bases, with 12 bases separating them. This sample is part of a study of blood T cell repertoires in COVID-19. The sequenced sample consisted of PBMCs or T cells enriched from blood (not recorded which). The TCR was taken from a woman aged 25-40 years who had recovered from COVID-19. The V call is TRBV2, the J call TRBJ1-3, with D maybe TRBD1 (6 bases). The CDR3 sequence is CASSRDTGSGNTIYF. The CDR3 DNA reads as TGTGCCAGCAGCCGGGACACCGGCTCTGGAAACACCATATATTTT.